This TCR beta chain was found in a study of T cells after yellow fever vaccination. CDR1 and CDR2 (germline): LNHNV, YYDKDF (reference sequence). V lost 1 base and J lost 5, with 17 bases in between. There are 16 residues in the CDR3. The authors made TCR cDNA by 5'RACE template switching, adding a universal primer site and UMIs. MiXCR, run by TCRdb on the 5' RACE reads, gives a single entry per CDR3 protein. The sample lists hundreds of thousands of distinct CDR3 sequences, approximately 15% occurring once. Overall study findings and caveats: Among primary-vaccination clones, most reappeared after the booster, at 96% for CD4 and approximately 88% for CD8. Sorted repertoires could include abundant contaminating clonotypes from bulk cells.

As to this clonotype: Antigen specificity is unknown.

Sequences were derived from PBMCs, sampled on the day of the yellow fever booster vaccination. The origin of this receptor is a man aged 25-40 years who received the YFV17D yellow fever vaccine. V gene TRBV15 combines with J gene TRBJ2-5; the D call may be TRBD1 or TRBD2 (6 bases each). The DNA for the CDR3 is TGTGCCACCAGCAGAGCGACGGGGGCCGCTTATGAGACCCAGTACTTC. It yields the protein CATSRATGAAYETQYF.